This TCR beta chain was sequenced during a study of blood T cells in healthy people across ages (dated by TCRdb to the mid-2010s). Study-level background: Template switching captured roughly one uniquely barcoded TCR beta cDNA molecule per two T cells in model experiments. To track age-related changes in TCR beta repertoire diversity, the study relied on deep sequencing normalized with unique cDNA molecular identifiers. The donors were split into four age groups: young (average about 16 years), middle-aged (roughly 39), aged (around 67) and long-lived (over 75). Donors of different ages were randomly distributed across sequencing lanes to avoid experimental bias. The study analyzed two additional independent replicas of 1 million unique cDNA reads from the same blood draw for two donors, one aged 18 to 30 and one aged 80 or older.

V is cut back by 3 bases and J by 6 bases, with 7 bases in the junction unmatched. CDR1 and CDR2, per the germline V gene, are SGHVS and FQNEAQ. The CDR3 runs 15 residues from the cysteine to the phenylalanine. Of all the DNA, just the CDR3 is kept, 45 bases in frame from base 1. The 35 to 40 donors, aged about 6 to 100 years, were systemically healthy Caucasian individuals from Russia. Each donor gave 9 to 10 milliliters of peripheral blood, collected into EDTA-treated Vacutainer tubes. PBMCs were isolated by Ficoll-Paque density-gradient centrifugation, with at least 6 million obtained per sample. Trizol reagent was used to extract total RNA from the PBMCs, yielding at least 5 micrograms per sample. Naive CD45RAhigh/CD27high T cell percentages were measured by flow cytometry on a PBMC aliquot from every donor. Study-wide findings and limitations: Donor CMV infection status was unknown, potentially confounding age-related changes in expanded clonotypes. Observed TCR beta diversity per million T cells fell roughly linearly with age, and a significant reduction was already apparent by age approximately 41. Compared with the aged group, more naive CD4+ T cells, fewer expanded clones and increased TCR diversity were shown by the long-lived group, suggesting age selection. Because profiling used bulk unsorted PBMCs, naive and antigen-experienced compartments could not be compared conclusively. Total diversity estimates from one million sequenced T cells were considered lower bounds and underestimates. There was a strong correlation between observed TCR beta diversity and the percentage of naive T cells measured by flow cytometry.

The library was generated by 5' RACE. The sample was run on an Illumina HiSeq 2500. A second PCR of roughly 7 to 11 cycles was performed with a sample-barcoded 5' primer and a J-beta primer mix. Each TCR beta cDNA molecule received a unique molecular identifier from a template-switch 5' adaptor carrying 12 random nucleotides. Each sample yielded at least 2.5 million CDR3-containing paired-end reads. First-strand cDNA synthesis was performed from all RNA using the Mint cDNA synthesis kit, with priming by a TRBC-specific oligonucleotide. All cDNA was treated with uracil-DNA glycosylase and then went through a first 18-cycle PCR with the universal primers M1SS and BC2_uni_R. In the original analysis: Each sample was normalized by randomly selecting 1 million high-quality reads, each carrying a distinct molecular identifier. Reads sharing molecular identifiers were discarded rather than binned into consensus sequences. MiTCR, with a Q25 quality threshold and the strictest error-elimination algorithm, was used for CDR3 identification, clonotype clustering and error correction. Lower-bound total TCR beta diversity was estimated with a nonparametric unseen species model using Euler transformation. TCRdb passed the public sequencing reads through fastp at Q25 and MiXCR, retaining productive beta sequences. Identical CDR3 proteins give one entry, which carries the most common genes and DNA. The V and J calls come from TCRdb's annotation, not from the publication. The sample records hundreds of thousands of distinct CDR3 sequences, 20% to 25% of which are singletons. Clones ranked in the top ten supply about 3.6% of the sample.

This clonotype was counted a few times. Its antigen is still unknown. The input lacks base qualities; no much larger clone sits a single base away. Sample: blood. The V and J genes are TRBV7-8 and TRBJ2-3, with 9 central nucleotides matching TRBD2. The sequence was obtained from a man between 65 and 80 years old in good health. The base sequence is TGTGCCAGCAGCTTGGTTAGCGGGAGTGGTGATACGCAGTATTTT. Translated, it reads CASSLVSGSGDTQYF.